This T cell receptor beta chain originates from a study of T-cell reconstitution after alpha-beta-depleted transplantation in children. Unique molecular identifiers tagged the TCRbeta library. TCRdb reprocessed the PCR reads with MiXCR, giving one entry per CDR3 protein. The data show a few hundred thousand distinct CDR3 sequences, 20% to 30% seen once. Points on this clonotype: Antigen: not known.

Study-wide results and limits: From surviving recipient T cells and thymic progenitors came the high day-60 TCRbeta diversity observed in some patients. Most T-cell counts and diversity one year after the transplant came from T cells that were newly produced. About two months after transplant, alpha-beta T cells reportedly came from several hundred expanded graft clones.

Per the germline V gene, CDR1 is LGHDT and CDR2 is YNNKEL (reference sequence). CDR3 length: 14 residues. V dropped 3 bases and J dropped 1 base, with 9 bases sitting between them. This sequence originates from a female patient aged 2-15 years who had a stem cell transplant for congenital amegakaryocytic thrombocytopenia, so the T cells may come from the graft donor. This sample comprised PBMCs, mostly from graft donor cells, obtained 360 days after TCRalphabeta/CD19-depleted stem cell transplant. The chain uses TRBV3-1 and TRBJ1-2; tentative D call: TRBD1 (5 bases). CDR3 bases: TGTGCCAGCAGCCATCTGGGGGATAACTATGGCTACACCTTC. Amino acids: CASSHLGDNYGYTF.